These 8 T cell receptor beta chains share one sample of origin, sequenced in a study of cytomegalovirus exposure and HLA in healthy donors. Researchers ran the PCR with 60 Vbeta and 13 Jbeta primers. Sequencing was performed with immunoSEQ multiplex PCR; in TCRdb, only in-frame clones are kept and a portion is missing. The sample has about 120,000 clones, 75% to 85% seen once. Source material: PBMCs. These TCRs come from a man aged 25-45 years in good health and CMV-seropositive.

CDR3 region: CASSDSFNGYTF. The CDR3 region has the DNA TGTGCCAGCAGTGACTCTTTCAATGGCTACACCTTC. The rearrangement joins TRBV6-4 to TRBJ1-2; D remains ambiguous. Trimming removed 0 bases from V and 6 bases from J, with 5 bases in between. Germline V gene data show CDR1 as MRHNA and CDR2 as SNTAGT. The CDR3 has 12 residues.

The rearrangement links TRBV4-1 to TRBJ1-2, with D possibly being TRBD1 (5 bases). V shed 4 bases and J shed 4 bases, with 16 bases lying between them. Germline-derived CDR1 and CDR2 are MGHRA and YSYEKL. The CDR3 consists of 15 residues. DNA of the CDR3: TGCGCCAGCAGCCGATCCGGGGGTAGCCGCTATGGCTACACCTTC. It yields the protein CASSRSGGSRYGYTF.

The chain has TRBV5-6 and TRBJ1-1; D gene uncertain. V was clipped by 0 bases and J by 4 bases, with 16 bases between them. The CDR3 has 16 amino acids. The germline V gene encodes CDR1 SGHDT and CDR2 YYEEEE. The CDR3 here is CASSLVGTTRGTEAFF. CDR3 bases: TGTGCCAGCAGCTTGGTTGGCACAACGCGGGGCACTGAAGCTTTCTTT.

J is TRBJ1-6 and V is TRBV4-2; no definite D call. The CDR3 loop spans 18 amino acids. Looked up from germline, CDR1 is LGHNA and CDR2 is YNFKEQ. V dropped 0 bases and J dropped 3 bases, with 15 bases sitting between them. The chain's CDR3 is CASSQDPRGLGYNSPLHF. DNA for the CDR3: TGTGCCAGCAGCCAAGACCCCCGGGGATTAGGCTATAATTCACCCCTCCACTTT.

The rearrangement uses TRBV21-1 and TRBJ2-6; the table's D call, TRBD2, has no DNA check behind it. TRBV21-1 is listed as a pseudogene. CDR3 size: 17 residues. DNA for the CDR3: TGTGCCAGCAGCGGCTCGGATGAGGCCTCTGGGGCCAACGTCCTGACTTTC. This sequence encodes CASSGSDEASGANVLTF.

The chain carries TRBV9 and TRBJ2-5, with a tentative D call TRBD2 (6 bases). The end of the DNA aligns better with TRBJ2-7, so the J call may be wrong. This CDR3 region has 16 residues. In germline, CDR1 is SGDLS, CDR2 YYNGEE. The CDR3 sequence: CASSPGVGSISYEQYF. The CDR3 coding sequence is TGTGCCAGCAGCCCGGGGGTGGGGTCTATATCCTACGAGCAGTACTTC.

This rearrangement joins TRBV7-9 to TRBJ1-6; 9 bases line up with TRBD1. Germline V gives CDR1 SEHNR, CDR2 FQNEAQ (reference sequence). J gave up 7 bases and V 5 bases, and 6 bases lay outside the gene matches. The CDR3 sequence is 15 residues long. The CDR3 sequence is CASSRGDRANSPLHF. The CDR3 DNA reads TGTGCCAGCAGCCGGGGGGACAGGGCAAATTCACCCCTCCACTTT.

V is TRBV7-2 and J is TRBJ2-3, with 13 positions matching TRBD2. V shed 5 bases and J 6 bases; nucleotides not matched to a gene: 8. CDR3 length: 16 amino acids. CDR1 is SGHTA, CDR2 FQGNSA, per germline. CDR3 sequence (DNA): TGTGCCAGCAGCCCGACTAGCGGGGGGTTCGGGGATACGCAGTATTTT. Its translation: CASSPTSGGFGDTQYF.